This T cell receptor beta chain is from a study of OX40 agonist ivuxolimab in advanced cancers. Background on the study: Ivuxolimab is an agonistic anti-OX40 (CD134) antibody, and patients were treated with it. Dosing consisted of intravenous ivuxolimab at 0.01 to 10 mg/kg every 2 weeks. Dose-escalation patients were diagnosed with hepatocellular carcinoma, melanoma, renal cell cancer or head and neck cancer. Eligibility rules accepted prior anti-PD-1, anti-PD-L1 or anti-CTLA-4 therapy, and approximately 40% had some.

Some clones are missing from TCRdb's copy, which holds only in-frame ones; the method was immunoSEQ multiplex PCR. The data show more than 20,000 clones, 88% seen once. This clonotype was obtained from an adult with an advanced solid tumor such as melanoma, head and neck, liver or kidney cancer. Sequences were derived from CD4+ or CD8+ T cells sorted from blood, sampled in a trial of the OX40 agonist ivuxolimab.

Here the CDR3 DNA reads TGTGCCATCAGTGATGCAGAAGATAACTATGGCTACACCTTC. Translating it yields CAISDAEDNYGYTF. The V call is TRBV10-3, the J call TRBJ1-2; D is ambiguous. The CDR3 is 14 amino acids. Trimming took 3 bases from V and 1 from J, leaving 9 bases between them. Germline V CDR1 and CDR2: ENHRY, SYGVKD.